One sample yielded the 10 T cell receptor beta chains listed below, sequenced in a study of brain T cells in children with intractable seizures. Assay used: immunoSEQ multiplex PCR; TCRdb lists only in-frame clones, some missing. The sample includes 110,000 or so clones, around 94% of them seen just once. Sequencing used peripheral blood, obtained at surgery. These receptors came from a boy younger than two with hemimegalencephaly and intractable seizures.

V and J are TRBV7-3 and TRBJ2-2; TRBD2 matches 7 bases. Trimming at V came to 5 bases and at J to 5 bases, leaving 8 bases not matched to a gene. CDR1 and CDR2 from the germline V gene are SGHTA and FQGTGA. The CDR3 extends over 15 amino acids. The CDR3 region has the DNA TGTGCCAGCAGCCCAATTGGCGGGGGAACCGGGGAGCTGTTTTTT. It translates to CASSPIGGGTGELFF.

V gene TRBV5-5 combines with J gene TRBJ2-7; 8 nucleotides agree with TRBD1. CDR1 is SGHKS, CDR2 YYEKEE, per germline (reference sequence). V was clipped by 2 bases and J by 5 bases; unmatched bases: 0. This CDR3 contains 12 residues. The CDR3 spells CASSLQGDEQYF. CDR3 sequence (DNA): TGTGCCAGCAGCTTACAGGGGGACGAGCAGTACTTC.

The CDR3 DNA sequence: TGCGCCAGCAGCGTGGGACCGCAGTCTCCCTACAATGAGCAGTTCTTC. Its translation is CASSVGPQSPYNEQFF. The chain joins TRBV5-1 to TRBJ2-1; D may match TRBD1 or TRBD2 (5 bases each). Per germline, CDR1 SGHRS and CDR2 YFSETQ. Trimming took off 4 bases at V and 2 bases at J, with 16 bases between the two ends. The CDR3 has 16 residues. The full variable domain, completed using reference TRBV5-1 and TRBJ2-1, is KAGVTQTPRYLIKTRGQQVTLSCSPISGHRSVSWYQQTPGQGLQFLFEYFSETQRNKGNFPGRFSGRQFSNSRSEMNVSTLELGDSALYLCASSVGPQSPYNEQFFGPGTRLTVL.

CDR3 bases: TGTGCCAGCAGCCCGGGACAGGGCATCTATGGCTACACCTTC. It encodes CASSPGQGIYGYTF. The V and J genes are TRBV5-4 and TRBJ1-2; 9 nucleotides align to TRBD1. Germline-derived CDR1 and CDR2 are SGHNT and YYREEE (reference sequence). This CDR3 has 14 amino acids. Germline trimming cut 4 bases from V and 4 bases from J; bases unmatched to any gene: 5.

This clone was counted between two and nine times. The V gene is TRBV6-2 or TRBV6-3, the J gene TRBJ1-1, with D uncertain. Between the trimmed V and J ends, which lost 4 bases and 8 bases, there was a span of 11 bases. The CDR3 consists of 12 residues. CDR1 and CDR2 from the germline V gene are MNHEY and SVGEGT. The CDR3 bases are TGTGCCAGCAGTTCGTGGGCTGTGGAAGCTTTCTTT. This encodes CASSSWAVEAFF.

V usage is TRBV2 and J usage is TRBJ2-5; 13 bases fit TRBD2. The CDR3 runs to 15 residues. CDR1 is SNHLY, CDR2 FYNNEI, per germline. Trimming removed 6 bases from V and 2 bases from J; junction bases left unmatched: 3. CDR3 DNA: TGTGCCAGCAGCGAGGGACTAGCGGGGCAAGAGACCCAGTACTTC. Encoded protein: CASSEGLAGQETQYF. The complete variable domain, with remaining parts taken from reference TRBV2 and TRBJ2-5, reads EPEVTQTPSHQVTQMGQEVILRCVPISNHLYFYWYRQILGQKVEFLVSFYNNEISEKSEIFDDQFSVERPDGSNFTLKIRSTKLEDSAMYFCASSEGLAGQETQYFGPGTRLLVL.

In DNA form, the CDR3 reads TGTGCCAGCAGCAAAGAAAGCGGACTAGCGGCGTCCTACAATGAGCAGTTCTTC. It codes for CASSKESGLAASYNEQFF. The chain has TRBV21-1 and TRBJ2-1; the table's TRBD2 call for D was not verified on the DNA. TRBV21-1 constitutes a pseudogene. The CDR3 consists of 18 residues.

V usage is TRBV19 and J usage is TRBJ2-6; D call uncertain. CDR3 length: 15 residues. Germline V gives CDR1 LNHDA, CDR2 SQIVND (reference sequence). Trimming left V 4 bases short and J 2 bases short, with 9 bases between. The CDR3 reads CASSKGGTGANVLTF. Written as DNA, the CDR3 is TGTGCCAGTAGTAAGGGCGGCACTGGGGCCAACGTCCTGACTTTC.

This sequence joins TRBV4-1 and TRBJ2-3; 7 bases agree with TRBD1. CDR1 is MGHRA and CDR2 is YSYEKL in the germline V gene. The length of the CDR3 is 15 residues. V shed 4 bases and J 3 bases; nucleotides not matched to a gene: 7. The CDR3 region has the DNA TGCGCCAGCAGCCCCCGACAGGGTGGGACAGATACGCAGTATTTT. This gives the protein CASSPRQGGTDTQYF.

Turning to this clone: Other DNA sequences within the sample encode an identical CDR3. In DNA, the CDR3 is TGCGCCAGCAGCTTAGACAGGGACTATGGCTACACCTTC. Protein: CASSLDRDYGYTF. This chain uses TRBV5-1 with TRBJ1-2, with TRBD1 matching 7 bases. Germline V CDR1 and CDR2: SGHRS, YFSETQ. V shed 2 bases and J 3 bases; nucleotides not matched to a gene: 1. CDR3 length: 13 amino acids.